This TCR beta chain emerged from a study of T cell changes during pregnancy in multiple sclerosis. Sequencing was performed with immunoSEQ multiplex PCR; in TCRdb, only in-frame clones are kept and a portion is missing. The sample carries more than 85,000 clones, around 93% recorded once. Germline trimming cut 3 bases from V and 1 base from J; bases unmatched to any gene: 6. The length of the CDR3 is 16 residues. CDR1 and CDR2 (germline): LNHNV, YYDKDF (reference sequence). The receptor was isolated from a female donor with multiple sclerosis, enrolled in a pregnancy study. The chain has TRBV15 and TRBJ2-7; TRBD2 matches 10 bases. The source was peripheral blood, collected before pregnancy. The CDR3 reads CATSSTEGLASYEQYF. The CDR3 DNA sequence: TGTGCCACCAGCAGCACCGAGGGACTAGCGTCCTACGAGCAGTACTTC.